The TCR beta chain under discussion was sequenced for a study of blood T cell repertoires in COVID-19. Study summary: Whether acute or convalescent, the COVID-19 samples came from the United States, Italy and Spain. In each case, the material was cDNA or gDNA derived from T cells, B-cell-depleted T cells, or PBMCs.

CDR1 LGHNA and CDR2 YSLEER come from the germline V gene. Germline trimming cut 1 base from V and 4 bases from J; bases unmatched to any gene: 9. CDR3 length: 17 residues. This table comes from immunoSEQ multiplex PCR, and its TCRdb copy is limited to in-frame clones, with some not included. The table records fewer than 200,000 clones, 70% to 90% of them present only once. This clone appeared once. The J gene is TRBJ2-1, the V gene TRBV4-3; 8 nucleotides align to TRBD2. Sequencing was done on a sample of peripheral blood. The clonotype comes from a woman between 45 and 65 years old with COVID-19, enrolled during active disease. This CDR3 is CASSQGSSGGPYNEQFF. The DNA of the CDR3 is TGCGCCAGCAGCCAAGGATCCAGCGGGGGACCATACAATGAGCAGTTCTTC.